This T cell receptor beta chain is from a study of post-analysis software for immune sequencing data. General study points: Diversity measured as normalized Chao1 was significantly lower in multiple sclerosis patients than in controls. Patients used about five TRBV segments, including TRBV5-6, TRBV5-1 and TRBV20-1, more often than controls.

Unique molecular identifiers were present in the TCR beta cDNA libraries. TCRdb recomputed calls from the PCR reads with MiXCR, one row per CDR3 protein. The sample lists hundreds of thousands of distinct CDR3 sequences; about 40% were seen once. Of note for this clonotype: Its antigen is currently unknown.

Germline V gene sequence: CDR1 SGHRS, CDR2 YFSETQ. The V gene end was trimmed by 4 bases and the J gene end by 2 bases; junction bases not matched to a gene: 4. The CDR3 length is 16 residues. The sample consisted of blood. This TCR derives from a girl aged 10 to 17 with multiple sclerosis. The V and J genes are TRBV5-1 and TRBJ2-5, with TRBD2 identical over 14 bases. The CDR3 bases are TGCGCCAGCAGCCTAGGGACTAGCGGGGGTCAAGAGACCCAGTACTTC. It encodes CASSLGTSGGQETQYF.